This TCR beta chain is drawn from a study of monozygotic twins with inflammatory bowel disease (dated by TCRdb to between 2018 and 2021). Background for the entire study: The complete study included 28 monozygotic twin pairs: 19 IBD-discordant Danish pairs and nine German pairs, of which four were IBD-concordant and five were IBD-discordant. The search for disease-associated traits relied mainly on comparing, within discordant pairs, IBD patients with their genetically identical healthy co-twins. Each individual had, on average, about 151 000 unique TCRalpha sequences and 181 000 unique TCRbeta sequences available for analysis. Broader findings and caveats from the paper: Different T cell subtypes could not be distinguished in the analysis. IBD patients had lower TCRbeta repertoire diversity, measured by the inverse Simpson index, than their healthy co-twins. The results gave no support for a single strong signal or clonotype linked to IBD. Compared with healthy twins, IBD patients had fewer clonotypes in common with other individuals, a difference most pronounced in patients showing signs of disease activity. Repertoire similarity did not differ between concordant and discordant twins, which could be due to limited statistical power. Because patients were on differing immunosuppressive treatments, the repertoires may have picked up extra background noise and inter-individual variability.

Regarding this clonotype: No antigen is known for it.

The method was 5' RACE. The input for every TCR library was around 3,800 ng of total RNA. For each sample, cDNA synthesis was carried out in eight separate reactions using SMARTScribe reverse transcriptase. During cDNA synthesis, template switching introduced unique molecular identifiers that contained a 6-nucleotide sample barcode. Two nested PCRs of approximately 16 and 10 cycles amplified the TCRalpha and TCRbeta cDNA, and bead purification followed each PCR. Before amplification, the cDNA was both treated with uracil DNA-glycosylase and purified with the QIAquick PCR purification kit. The second PCR added Illumina TruSeq-compatible adapters along with sample-specific barcodes. Library quality and concentration were assessed using TapeStation and Qubit, and 4.5 to 6.5 ng of each library was pooled. Pooled libraries were sequenced on an Illumina HiSeq2500 single-index Rapid Run with 2 x 100 bp reads and custom sequencing primers. On the authors' methods: PCR and sequencing errors were corrected by UMI-based consensus assembly using MiGEC version 1.2.6. MiXCR version 2.1.1 was used for V(D)J alignment, clonotype assembly and CDR3 extraction. To normalise gene usage, clonotype sharing and MAIT/NKT TCR abundance, the top 1000, 10 000 and 20 000 clonotypes in each sample were analysed. Diversity was computed as the inverse Simpson index with the vegan R package after downsampling to 27 000 UMIs. Statistical testing used paired Mann-Whitney U tests on the discordant twin pairs and applied Benjamini-Hochberg correction for multiple testing. After reprocessing by TCRdb, each CDR3 protein sequence is one entry, and no DNA is given. TCRdb, not the original authors, processed these V and J calls. This sample's table lists approximately 390,000 distinct CDR3 sequences. The ten most abundant clones make up approximately 2.3% of the sample.

From each donor, an approximately 2.5 ml peripheral blood sample was collected into PAXgene tubes and kept at -80 degrees C. Without T cell sorting, total RNA was isolated from whole blood using the PAXgene blood miRNA kit on an automated QIAcube. Peripheral blood from monozygotic twin pairs concordant or discordant for inflammatory bowel disease was subjected to deep TCRalpha and TCRbeta repertoire profiling with unique molecular barcoding. Smoking habits were recorded for all twin pairs, and each individual was classified as a current, former or never smoker. The germline V gene provides CDR1 MNHNS and CDR2 SASEGT. Spanning cysteine to phenylalanine, the CDR3 consists of 15 amino acids. DNA for this receptor is not on file.

This clonotype originated in a human donor with ulcerative colitis or Crohn's disease, or a healthy co-twin of an affected twin (not recorded which). The sequenced sample was blood. The V gene is TRBV6-1 and the J gene is TRBJ1-3. The CDR3 protein: CASSERRNSGNTIYF.